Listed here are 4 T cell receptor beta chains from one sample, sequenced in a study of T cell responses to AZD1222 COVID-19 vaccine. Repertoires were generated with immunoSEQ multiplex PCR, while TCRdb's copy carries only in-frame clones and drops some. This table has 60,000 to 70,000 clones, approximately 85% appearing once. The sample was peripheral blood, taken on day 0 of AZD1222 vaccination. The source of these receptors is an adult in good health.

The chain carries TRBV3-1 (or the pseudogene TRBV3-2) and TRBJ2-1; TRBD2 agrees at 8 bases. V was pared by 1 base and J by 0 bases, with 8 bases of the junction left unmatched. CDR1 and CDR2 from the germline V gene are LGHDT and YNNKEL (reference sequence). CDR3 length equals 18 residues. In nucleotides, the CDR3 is TGTGCCAGCAGCCAAGGCGGGGGGCGTAGGAGCTCCTACAATGAGCAGTTCTTC. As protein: CASSQGGGRRSSYNEQFF.

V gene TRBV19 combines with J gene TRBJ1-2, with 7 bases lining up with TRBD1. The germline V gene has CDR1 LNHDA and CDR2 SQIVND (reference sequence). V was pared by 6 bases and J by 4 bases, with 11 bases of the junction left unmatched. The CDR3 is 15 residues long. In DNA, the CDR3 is TGTGCCAGTAGCGAGACAGGGTCCCAATTCTATGGCTACACCTTC. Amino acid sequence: CASSETGSQFYGYTF.

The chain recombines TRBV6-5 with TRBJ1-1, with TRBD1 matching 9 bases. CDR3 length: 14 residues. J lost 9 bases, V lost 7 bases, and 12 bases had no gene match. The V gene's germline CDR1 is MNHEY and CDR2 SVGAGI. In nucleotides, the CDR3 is TGTGCCAGCACCCTCCCGGGACAGGGCCTGAAAGCTTTCTTT. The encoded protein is CASTLPGQGLKAFF.

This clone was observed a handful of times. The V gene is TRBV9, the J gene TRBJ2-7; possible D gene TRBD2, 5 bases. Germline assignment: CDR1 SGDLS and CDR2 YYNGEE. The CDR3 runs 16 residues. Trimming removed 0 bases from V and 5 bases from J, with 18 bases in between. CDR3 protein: CASSVGSDRWSHEQYF. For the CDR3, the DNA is TGTGCCAGCAGCGTAGGTAGCGACCGCTGGTCTCACGAGCAGTACTTC.